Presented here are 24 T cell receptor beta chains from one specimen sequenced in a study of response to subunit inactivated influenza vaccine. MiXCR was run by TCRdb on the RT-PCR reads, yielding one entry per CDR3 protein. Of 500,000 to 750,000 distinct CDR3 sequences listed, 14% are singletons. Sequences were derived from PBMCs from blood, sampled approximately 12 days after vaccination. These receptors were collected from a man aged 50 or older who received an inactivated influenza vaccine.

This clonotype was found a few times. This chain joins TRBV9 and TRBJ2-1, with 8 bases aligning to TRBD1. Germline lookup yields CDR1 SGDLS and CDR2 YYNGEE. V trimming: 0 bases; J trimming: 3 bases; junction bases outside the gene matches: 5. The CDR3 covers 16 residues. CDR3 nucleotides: TGTGCCAGCAGCGTAGGAGGACAGGGAGACTACAATGAGCAGTTCTTC. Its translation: CASSVGGQGDYNEQFF.

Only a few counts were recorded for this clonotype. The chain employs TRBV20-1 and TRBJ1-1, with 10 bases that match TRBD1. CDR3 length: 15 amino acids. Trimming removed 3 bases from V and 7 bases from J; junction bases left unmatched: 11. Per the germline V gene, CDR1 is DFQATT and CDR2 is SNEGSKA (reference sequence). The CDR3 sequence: CSASPPRQGALEAFF. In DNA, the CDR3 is TGCAGTGCTAGCCCCCCGAGACAGGGGGCCCTTGAAGCTTTCTTT.

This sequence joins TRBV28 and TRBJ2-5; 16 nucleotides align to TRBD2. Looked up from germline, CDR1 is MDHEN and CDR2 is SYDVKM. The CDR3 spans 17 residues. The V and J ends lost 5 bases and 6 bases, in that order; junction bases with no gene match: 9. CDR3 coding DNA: TGTGCCAGCAGTGCGGGGACTAGCGGGAGGGCCGGGCAGACCCAGTACTTC. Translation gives CASSAGTSGRAGQTQYF.

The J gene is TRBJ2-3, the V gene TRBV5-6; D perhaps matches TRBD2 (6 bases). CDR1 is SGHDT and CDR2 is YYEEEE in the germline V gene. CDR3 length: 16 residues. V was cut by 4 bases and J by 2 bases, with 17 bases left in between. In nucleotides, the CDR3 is TGTGCCAGCAGCCGGAGGGTCCGTTCGCCCACAGATACGCAGTATTTT. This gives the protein CASSRRVRSPTDTQYF. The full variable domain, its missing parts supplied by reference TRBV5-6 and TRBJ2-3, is DAGVTQSPTHLIKTRGQQVTLRCSPKSGHDTVSWYQQALGQGPQFIFQYYEEEERQRGNFPDRFSGHQFPNYSSELNVNALLLGDSALYLCASSRRVRSPTDTQYFGPGTRLTVL.

In nucleotides, the CDR3 is TGTGCCAGCAGGGCTACAGGATATAATTCACCCCTCCACTTT. Residues: CASRATGYNSPLHF. The chain is built from TRBV7-8 and TRBJ1-6; weak D call: TRBD1 (5 bases). Germline V gene data show CDR1 as SGHVS and CDR2 as FQNEAQ. The CDR3 loop spans 14 amino acids. Deletions cut 6 bases from V and 4 bases from J, with 10 bases between.

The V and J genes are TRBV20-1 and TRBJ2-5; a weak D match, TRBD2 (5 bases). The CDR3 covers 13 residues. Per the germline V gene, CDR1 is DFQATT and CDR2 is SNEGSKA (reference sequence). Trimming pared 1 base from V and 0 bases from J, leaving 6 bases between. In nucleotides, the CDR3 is TGCAGTGCTAGAGGCGGGTACCAAGAGACCCAGTACTTC. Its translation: CSARGGYQETQYF.

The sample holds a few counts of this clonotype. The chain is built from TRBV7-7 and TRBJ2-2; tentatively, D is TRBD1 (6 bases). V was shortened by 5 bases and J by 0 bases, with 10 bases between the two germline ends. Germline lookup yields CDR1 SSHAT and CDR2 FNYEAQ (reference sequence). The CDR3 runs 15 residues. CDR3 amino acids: CASSPQGPNTGELFF. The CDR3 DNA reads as TGTGCCAGCAGCCCACAGGGCCCGAACACCGGGGAGCTGTTTTTT.

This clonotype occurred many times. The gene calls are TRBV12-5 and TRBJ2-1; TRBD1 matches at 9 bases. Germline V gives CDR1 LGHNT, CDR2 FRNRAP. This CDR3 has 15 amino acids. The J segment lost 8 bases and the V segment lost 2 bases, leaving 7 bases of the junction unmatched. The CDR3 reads CASGLSGTGLDEQFF. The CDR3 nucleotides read TGTGCTAGTGGTTTGTCAGGGACAGGGTTAGATGAGCAGTTCTTC.

In nucleotides, the CDR3 is TGTGCCAGCAGCTTAGTGCAGGGCAGGAACACTGAAGCTTTCTTT. This gives the protein CASSLVQGRNTEAFF. The rearrangement joins TRBV7-6 to TRBJ1-1, with D possibly matching TRBD1 (5 bases). The CDR3 covers 15 residues. Trimming pared 1 base from V and 1 base from J, leaving 10 bases between. Germline V gives CDR1 SGHVS, CDR2 FNYEAQ.

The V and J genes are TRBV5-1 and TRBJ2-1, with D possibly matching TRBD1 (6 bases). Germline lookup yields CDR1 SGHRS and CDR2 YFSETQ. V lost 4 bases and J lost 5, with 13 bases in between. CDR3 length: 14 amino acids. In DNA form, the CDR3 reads TGCGCCAGCAGCACCCAACAGGGTCACAATGAGCAGTTCTTC. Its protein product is CASSTQQGHNEQFF.

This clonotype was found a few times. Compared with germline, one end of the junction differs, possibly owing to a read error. DNA for the CDR3: TGTGCCAGCAGCTTCGACAGGGGATCAGGGGCTAACGTCCTGACTTTC. It encodes CASSFDRGSGANVLTF. The chain employs TRBV7-2 and TRBJ2-6; 8 bases fit TRBD1. CDR1 is SGHTA and CDR2 is FQGNSA in the germline V gene. CDR3 size: 16 residues.

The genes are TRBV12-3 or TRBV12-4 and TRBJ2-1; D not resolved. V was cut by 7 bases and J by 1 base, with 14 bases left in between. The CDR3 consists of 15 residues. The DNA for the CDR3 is TGTGCCAGCACCCCACCCCCCGAATCCTACAATGAGCAGTTCTTC. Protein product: CASTPPPESYNEQFF.

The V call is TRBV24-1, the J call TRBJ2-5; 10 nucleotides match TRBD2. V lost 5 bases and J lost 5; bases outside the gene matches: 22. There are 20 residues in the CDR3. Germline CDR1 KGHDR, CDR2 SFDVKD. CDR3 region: CATSAYRGSSSGRLIETQYF. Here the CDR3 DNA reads TGTGCCACCAGTGCTTACAGGGGCAGCTCTAGCGGGAGATTGATCGAGACCCAGTACTTC.

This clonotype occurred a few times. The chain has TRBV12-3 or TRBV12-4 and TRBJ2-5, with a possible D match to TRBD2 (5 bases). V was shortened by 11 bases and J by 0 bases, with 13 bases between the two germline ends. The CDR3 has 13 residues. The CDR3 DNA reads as TGTGCCGGATCAGTTAGCGACCAAGAGACCCAGTACTTC. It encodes CAGSVSDQETQYF.

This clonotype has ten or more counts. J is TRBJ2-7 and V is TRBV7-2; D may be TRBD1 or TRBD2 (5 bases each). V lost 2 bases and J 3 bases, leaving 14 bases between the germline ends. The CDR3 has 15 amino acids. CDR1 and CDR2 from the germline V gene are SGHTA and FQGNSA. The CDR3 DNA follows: TGTGCCAGCAGCTTAACGGGGCAGGGCAACTACGAGCAGTACTTC. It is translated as CASSLTGQGNYEQYF.

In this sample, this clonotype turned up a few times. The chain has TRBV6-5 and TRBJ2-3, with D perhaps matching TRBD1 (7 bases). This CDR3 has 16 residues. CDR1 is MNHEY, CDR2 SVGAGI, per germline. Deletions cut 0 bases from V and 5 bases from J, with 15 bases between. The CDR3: CASSYSLAQGGDTQYF. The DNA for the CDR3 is TGTGCCAGCAGTTACTCGCTAGCCCAGGGGGGAGATACGCAGTATTTT.

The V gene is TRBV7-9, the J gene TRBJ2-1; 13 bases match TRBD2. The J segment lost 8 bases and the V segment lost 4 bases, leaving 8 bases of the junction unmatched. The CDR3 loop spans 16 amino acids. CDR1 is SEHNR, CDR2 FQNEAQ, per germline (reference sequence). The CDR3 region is CASSYLMGLAGYEQFF. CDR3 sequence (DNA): TGTGCCAGCAGCTACTTGATGGGACTAGCGGGATATGAGCAGTTCTTC. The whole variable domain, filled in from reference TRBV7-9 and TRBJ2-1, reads DTGVSQNPRHKITKRGQNVTFRCDPISEHNRLYWYRQTLGQGPEFLTYFQNEAQLEKSRLLSDRFSAERPKGSFSTLEIQRTEQGDSAMYLCASSYLMGLAGYEQFFGPGTRLTVL.

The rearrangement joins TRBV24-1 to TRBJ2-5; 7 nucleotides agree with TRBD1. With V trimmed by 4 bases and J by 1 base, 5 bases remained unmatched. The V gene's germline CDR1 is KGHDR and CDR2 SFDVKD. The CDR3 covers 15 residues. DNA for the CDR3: TGTGCCACCAGTGACACCTGGACAGGCCAAGAGACCCAGTACTTC. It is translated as CATSDTWTGQETQYF.

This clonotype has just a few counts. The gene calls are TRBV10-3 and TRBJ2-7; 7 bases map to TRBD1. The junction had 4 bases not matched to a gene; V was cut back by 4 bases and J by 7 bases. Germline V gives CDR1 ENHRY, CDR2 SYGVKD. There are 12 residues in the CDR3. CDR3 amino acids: CAISGQGEEQYF. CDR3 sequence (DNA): TGTGCCATCAGTGGGCAGGGGGAAGAGCAGTACTTC.

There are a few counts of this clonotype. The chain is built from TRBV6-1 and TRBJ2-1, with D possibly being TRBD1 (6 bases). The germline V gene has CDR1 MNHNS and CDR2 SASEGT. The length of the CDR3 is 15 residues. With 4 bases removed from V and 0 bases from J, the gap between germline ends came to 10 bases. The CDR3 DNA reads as TGTGCCAGCAGTGTGGACAGTGGCTCCTACAATGAGCAGTTCTTC. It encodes CASSVDSGSYNEQFF.

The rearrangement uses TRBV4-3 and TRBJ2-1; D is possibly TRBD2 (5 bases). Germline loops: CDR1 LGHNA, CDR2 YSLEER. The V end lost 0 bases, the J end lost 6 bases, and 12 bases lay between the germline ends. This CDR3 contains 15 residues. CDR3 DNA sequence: TGCGCCAGCAGCCAAGATAGCGATCGCCTCAATGAGCAGTTCTTC. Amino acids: CASSQDSDRLNEQFF.

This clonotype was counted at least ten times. Written as DNA, the CDR3 is TGTGCCAGCAGTTCTACCCTCGGCACCGGGGAGCTGTTTTTT. It yields the protein CASSSTLGTGELFF. The chain combines TRBV28 with TRBJ2-2; D gene ambiguous. Trimming removed 4 bases from V and 4 bases from J, with 10 bases in between. Germline V CDR1 and CDR2: MDHEN, SYDVKM. This CDR3 has 14 residues.

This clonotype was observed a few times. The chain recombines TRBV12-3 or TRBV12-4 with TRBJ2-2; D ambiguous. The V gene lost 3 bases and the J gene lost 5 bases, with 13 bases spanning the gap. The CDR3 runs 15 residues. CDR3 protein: CASSFGTLGTGELFF. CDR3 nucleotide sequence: TGTGCCAGCAGTTTCGGAACTCTGGGGACCGGGGAGCTGTTTTTT.

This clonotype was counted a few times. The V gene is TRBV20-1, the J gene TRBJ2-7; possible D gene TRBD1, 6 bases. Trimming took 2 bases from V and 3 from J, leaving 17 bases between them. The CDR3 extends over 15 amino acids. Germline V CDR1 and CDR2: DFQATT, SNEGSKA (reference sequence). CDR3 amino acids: CSARHLQGTDYEQYF. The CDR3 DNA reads TGCAGTGCTAGACACTTACAGGGAACAGACTACGAGCAGTACTTC.